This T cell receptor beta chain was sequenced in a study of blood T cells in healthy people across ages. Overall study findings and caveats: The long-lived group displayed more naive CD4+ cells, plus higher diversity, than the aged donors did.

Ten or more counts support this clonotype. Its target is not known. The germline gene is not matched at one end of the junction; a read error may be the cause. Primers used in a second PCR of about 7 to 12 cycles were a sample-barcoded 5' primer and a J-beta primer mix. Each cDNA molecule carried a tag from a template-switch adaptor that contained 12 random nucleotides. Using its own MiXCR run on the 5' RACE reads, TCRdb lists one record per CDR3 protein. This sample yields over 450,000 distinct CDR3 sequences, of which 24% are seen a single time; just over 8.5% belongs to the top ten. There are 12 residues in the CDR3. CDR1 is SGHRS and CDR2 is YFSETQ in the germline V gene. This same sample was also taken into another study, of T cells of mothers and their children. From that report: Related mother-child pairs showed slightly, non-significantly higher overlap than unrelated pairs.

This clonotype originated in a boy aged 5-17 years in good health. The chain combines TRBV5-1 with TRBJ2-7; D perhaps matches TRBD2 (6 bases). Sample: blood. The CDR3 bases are TGTGCCAGCAGTTTAGAGGGAGGCGAGCAGTACTTC. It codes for CASSLEGGEQYF.